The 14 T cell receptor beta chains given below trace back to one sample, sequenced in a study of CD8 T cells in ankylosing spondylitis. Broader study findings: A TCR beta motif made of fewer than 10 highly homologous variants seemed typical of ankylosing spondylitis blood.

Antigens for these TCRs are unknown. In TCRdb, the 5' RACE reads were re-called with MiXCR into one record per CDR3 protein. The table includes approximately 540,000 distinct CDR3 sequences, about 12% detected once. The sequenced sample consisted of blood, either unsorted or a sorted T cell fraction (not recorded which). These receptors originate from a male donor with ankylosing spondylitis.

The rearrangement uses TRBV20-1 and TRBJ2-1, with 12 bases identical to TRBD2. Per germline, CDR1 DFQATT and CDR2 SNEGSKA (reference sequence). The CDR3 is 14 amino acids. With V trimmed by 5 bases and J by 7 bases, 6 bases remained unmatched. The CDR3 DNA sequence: TGCAGTGCTTCCCTGACTAGCGGGAGTAATGAGCAGTTCTTC. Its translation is CSASLTSGSNEQFF.

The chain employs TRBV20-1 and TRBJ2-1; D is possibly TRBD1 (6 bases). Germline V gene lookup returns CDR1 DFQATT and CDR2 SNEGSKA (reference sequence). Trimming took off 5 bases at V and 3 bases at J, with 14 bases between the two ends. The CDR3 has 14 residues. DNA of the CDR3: TGCAGTGCTTGCCAGGGGTCCCACTACAATGAGCAGTTCTTC. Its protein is CSACQGSHYNEQFF.

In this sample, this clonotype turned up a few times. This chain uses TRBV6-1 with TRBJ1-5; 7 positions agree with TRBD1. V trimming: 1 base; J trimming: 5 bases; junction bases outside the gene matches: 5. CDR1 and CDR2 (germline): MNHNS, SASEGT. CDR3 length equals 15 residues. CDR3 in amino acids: CASSEGQGRDQPQHF. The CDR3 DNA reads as TGTGCCAGCAGTGAAGGACAGGGACGAGATCAGCCCCAGCATTTT.

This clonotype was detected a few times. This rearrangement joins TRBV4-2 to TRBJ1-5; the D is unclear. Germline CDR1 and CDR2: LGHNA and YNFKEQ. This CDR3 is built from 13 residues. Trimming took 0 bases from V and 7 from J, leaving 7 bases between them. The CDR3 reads CASSQDVEQPQHF. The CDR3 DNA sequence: TGTGCCAGCAGCCAAGATGTCGAGCAGCCCCAGCATTTT.

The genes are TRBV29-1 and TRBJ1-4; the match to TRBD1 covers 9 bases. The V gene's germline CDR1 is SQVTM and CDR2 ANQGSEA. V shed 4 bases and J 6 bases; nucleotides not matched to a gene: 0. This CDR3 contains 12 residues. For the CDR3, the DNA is TGCAGCGTTGGACAGGGGGATGAAAAACTGTTTTTT. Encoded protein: CSVGQGDEKLFF.

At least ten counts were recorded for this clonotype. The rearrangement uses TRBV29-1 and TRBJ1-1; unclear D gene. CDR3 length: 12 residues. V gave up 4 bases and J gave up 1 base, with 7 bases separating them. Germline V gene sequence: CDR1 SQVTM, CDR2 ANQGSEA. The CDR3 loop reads CSVGQSNTEAFF. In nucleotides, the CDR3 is TGCAGCGTTGGGCAGTCGAACACTGAAGCTTTCTTT. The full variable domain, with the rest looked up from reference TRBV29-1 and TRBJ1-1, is SAVISQKPSRDICQRGTSLTIQCQVDSQVTMMFWYRQQPGQSLTLIATANQGSEATYESGFVIDKFPISRPNLTFSTLTVSNMSPEDSSIYLCSVGQSNTEAFFGQGTRLTVV.

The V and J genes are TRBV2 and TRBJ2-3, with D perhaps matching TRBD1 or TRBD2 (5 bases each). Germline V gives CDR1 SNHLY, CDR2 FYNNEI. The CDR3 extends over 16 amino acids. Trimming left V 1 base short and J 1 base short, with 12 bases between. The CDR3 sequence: CASSEGTGPRTDTQYF. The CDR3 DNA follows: TGTGCCAGCAGTGAAGGTACGGGACCCCGCACAGATACGCAGTATTTT.

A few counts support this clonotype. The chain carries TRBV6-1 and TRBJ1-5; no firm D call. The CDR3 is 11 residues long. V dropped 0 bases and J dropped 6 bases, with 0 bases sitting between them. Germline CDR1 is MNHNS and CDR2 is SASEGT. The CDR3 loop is CASSEAQPQHF. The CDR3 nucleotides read TGTGCCAGCAGTGAAGCTCAGCCCCAGCATTTT.

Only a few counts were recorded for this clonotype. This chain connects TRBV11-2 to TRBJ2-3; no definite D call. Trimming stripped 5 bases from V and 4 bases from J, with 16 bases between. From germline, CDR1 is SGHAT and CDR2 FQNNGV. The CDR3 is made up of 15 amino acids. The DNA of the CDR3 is TGTGCCAGCAGCCCCCCCTCTCTCGGGCCAGATACGCAGTATTTT. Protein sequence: CASSPPSLGPDTQYF.

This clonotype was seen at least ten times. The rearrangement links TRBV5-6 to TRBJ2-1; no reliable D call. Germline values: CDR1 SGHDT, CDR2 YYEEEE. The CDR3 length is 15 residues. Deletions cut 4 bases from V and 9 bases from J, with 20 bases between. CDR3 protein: CASSEPRPLSGEQFF. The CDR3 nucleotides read TGTGCCAGCAGCGAACCAAGACCACTCTCGGGTGAGCAGTTCTTC.

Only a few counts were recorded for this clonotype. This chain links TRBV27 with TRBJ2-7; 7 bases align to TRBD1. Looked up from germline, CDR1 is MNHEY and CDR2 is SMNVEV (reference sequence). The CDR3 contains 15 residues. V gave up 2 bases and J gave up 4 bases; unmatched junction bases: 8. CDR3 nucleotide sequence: TGTGCCAGCAGTTTAAGTTCAGTCAGGGGGTACGAGCAGTACGTC. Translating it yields CASSLSSVRGYEQYV.

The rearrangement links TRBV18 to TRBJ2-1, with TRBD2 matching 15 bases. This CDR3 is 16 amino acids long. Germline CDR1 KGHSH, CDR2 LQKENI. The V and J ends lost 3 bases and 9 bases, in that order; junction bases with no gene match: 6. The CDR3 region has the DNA TGTGCCAGCTCACCCCGGACTAGCGGGAGGGCCGCTGAGCAGTTCTTC. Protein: CASSPRTSGRAAEQFF.

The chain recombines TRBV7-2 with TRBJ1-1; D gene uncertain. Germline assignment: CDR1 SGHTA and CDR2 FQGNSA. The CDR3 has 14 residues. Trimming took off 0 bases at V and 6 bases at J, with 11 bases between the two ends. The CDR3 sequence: CASSLARNPPEAFF. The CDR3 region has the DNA TGTGCCAGCAGCTTAGCTCGGAACCCCCCTGAAGCTTTCTTT.

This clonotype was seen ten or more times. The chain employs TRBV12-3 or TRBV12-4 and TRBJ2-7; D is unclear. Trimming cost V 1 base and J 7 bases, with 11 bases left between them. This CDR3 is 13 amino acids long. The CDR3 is CASSLGAIQEQYF. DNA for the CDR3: TGTGCCAGCAGTTTAGGCGCAATTCAGGAGCAGTACTTC.